A selection of T cell receptor beta chains follows, all from one sample in a study of blood T cell repertoires in COVID-19. Using immunoSEQ multiplex PCR, the repertoire was profiled, and TCRdb retains in-frame clones only, with some absent. This table has a few hundred thousand clones, around 89% appearing once. What was sequenced was PBMCs or T cells enriched from blood (not recorded which). The receptors stem from a young woman with acute COVID-19. Each CDR3 is given with its conserved first and last residue. D genes are given only for firm matches. Only part of the rows carry a size: once, few, many, or a class if the clone is expanded.

v_call	clone_size	d_call	j_call	cdr3_nt	cdr3_aa
TRBV13	-	-	TRBJ2-7	TGTGCCAGCAGCGGTCCGGGAAATCTCTACGAGCAGTACTTC	CASSGPGNLYEQYF
TRBV5-5	-	-	TRBJ1-1	TGTGCCAGCAGTTGGGACGGGTATTGGAGCGGGACTGAAGCTTTCTTT	CASSWDGYWSGTEAFF
TRBV25-1	once	-	TRBJ1-3	TGTGCCAGCAGTCCCCTACAGGTACCGTCTGGAAACACCATATATTTT	CASSPLQVPSGNTIYF
TRBV6-1	once	-	TRBJ2-4	TGTGCCAGCAGTGAGGGCCGGATCGCCAAAAACATTCAGTACTTC	CASSEGRIAKNIQYF
TRBV11-2	-	-	TRBJ1-5	TGTGCCAGCAGCTTACAAGGAGCCTATCAGCCCCAGCATTTT	CASSLQGAYQPQHF
TRBV7-9	-	-	TRBJ1-1	TGTGCCAGCACCCCCGGGGAGGGGTGGGCAAGGACTGAAGCTTTCTTT	CASTPGEGWARTEAFF
TRBV7-2	-	TRBD1	TRBJ1-1	TGTGCCAGCAGGTGGACAGGGAAGCCTGAAGCTTTCTTT	CASRWTGKPEAFF
TRBV6-4	-	-	TRBJ1-5	TGTGCCAGCGAGACACTTACCATCAATCAGCCCCAGCATTTT	CASETLTINQPQHF
TRBV3-1/TRBV3-2	-	TRBD1	TRBJ1-2	TGTGCCAGCAGCCTTGAGGGGACAGTTACCTTC	CASSLEGTVTF
TRBV19	-	-	TRBJ1-6	TGTGCCAGTAGGATCCAGGGACTTAATTCACCCCTCCACTTT	CASRIQGLNSPLHF
TRBV18	-	-	TRBJ1-3	TGTGCCAGCTCACCCCCGTCTGGAAACACCATATATTTT	CASSPPSGNTIYF
TRBV27	-	-	TRBJ1-1	TGTGCCAGCAGTTTAGGAGTCCAAGGGTGGGGCCTGAACACTGAAGCTTTCTTT	CASSLGVQGWGLNTEAFF
TRBV5-1	-	TRBD1	TRBJ2-2	TGCGCCAGCAGCTTGGTGGGGCGAACAGGGGTTAGAAACACCGGGGAGCTGTTTTTT	CASSLVGRTGVRNTGELFF
TRBV29-1	-	TRBD1	TRBJ2-7	TGCAGCGTCCTCCCCTCCCAGGGGGCGCTTAGCGAGCAGTACTTC	CSVLPSQGALSEQYF
TRBV5-1	-	TRBD2	TRBJ2-4	TGCGCCAGCAGCTTGGATCGGACTAGCGCCATTCAGTACTTC	CASSLDRTSAIQYF
TRBV29-1	-	TRBD1	TRBJ2-3	TGCAGCCGACCGGGACAGGGGGTTCAGTCCACAGATACGCAGTATTTT	CSRPGQGVQSTDTQYF
TRBV21-1	-	-	TRBJ2-4	TGTGCCAGCAGCAAAGAGTCAGGGGGCAAAAACATTCAGTACTTC	CASSKESGGKNIQYF
TRBV2	-	-	TRBJ1-3	TGTGCCAGCAGTTTTCAGGGACTCGGGAGAAACACCATATATTTT	CASSFQGLGRNTIYF
TRBV15	-	-	TRBJ2-2	TGTGCCACCAGCAGACTTGGAGGGGAGCGAAGCACCGGGGAGCTGTTTTTT	CATSRLGGERSTGELFF
TRBV27	-	TRBD1	TRBJ1-6	TGTGCCAGCAGTATAACCGGGACAGGGACCGGCTCACCCCTCCACTTT	CASSITGTGTGSPLHF
TRBV3-1/TRBV3-2	-	TRBD2	TRBJ2-3	TGTGCCAGCAGCCAAGATACTAGCGGGAATGTAGATACGCAGTATTTT	CASSQDTSGNVDTQYF
TRBV7-2	once	TRBD1	TRBJ2-7	TGTGCCAGCAGCTTAGTCGGAACAAGGGACAGAAGTTTCTACGAGCAGTACTTC	CASSLVGTRDRSFYEQYF
TRBV28	-	-	TRBJ1-2	TGTGCCAGCACTTCCCTAGGGGCGAACTATGGCTACACCTTC	CASTSLGANYGYTF
TRBV5-8	-	TRBD1	TRBJ1-2	TGTGCCAGCAGCTTGACAGGGGACTATGGCTACACCTTC	CASSLTGDYGYTF
TRBV9	-	-	TRBJ2-2	TGTGCCAGCAGCGAGGCCCCCGGGTTTTCCACCGGGGAGCTGTTTTTT	CASSEAPGFSTGELFF
TRBV5-8	-	TRBD1	TRBJ1-1	TGTGCCAGCAGCTTGGGACAGGGGTCAGAAGAAGCTTTCTTT	CASSLGQGSEEAFF
TRBV9	-	-	TRBJ1-2	TGTGCCAGCAGCCCTTCGGAGGACGTCTATGGCTACACCTTC	CASSPSEDVYGYTF
TRBV19	few	-	TRBJ1-5	TGTGCCAGTAGTATACGACGGTTATCGGGAAATCAGCCCCAGCATTTT	CASSIRRLSGNQPQHF
TRBV28	-	-	TRBJ2-3	TGTGCCAGCAGTTTATTACTGACAGGGACTGCAGATACGCAGTATTTT	CASSLLLTGTADTQYF
TRBV10-1	-	TRBD1	TRBJ1-1	TGCGCCAGCAGCCCCCGTGAGTCCGACAGGGATGTAAACACTGAAGCTTTCTTT	CASSPRESDRDVNTEAFF
TRBV18	-	TRBD1	TRBJ1-2	TGTGCCAGCTCACCACCTACCGGGACAGGGATCCATAACTATGGCTACACCTTC	CASSPPTGTGIHNYGYTF
TRBV27	-	-	TRBJ2-7	TGTGCCAGCAGCAGAACGATAAACTACGAGCAGTACTTC	CASSRTINYEQYF
TRBV7-9	-	-	TRBJ2-3	TGTGCCAGCAGTGGACAAACCCGCACAGATACGCAGTATTTT	CASSGQTRTDTQYF
TRBV2	-	TRBD1	TRBJ2-5	TGTGCCAGCAGGGGACAGGGAAAAGAGACCCAGTACTTC	CASRGQGKETQYF
TRBV28	-	-	TRBJ1-3	TGTGCCAGCAGTTTATCCTCTGGGAGCTCTGGAAACACCATATATTTT	CASSLSSGSSGNTIYF
TRBV6-6	-	TRBD1	TRBJ1-3	TGTGCCAGCAGTCGAATATGGCCCTCGACAGGGGGCTCTGGAAACACCATATATTTT	CASSRIWPSTGGSGNTIYF
TRBV29-1	-	TRBD1	TRBJ1-1	TGCAGCGCCAACAGGGGGAACACTGAAGCTTTCTTT	CSANRGNTEAFF
TRBV27	-	TRBD1	TRBJ2-5	TGTGCCAGCAGTTTTGGGACAGACTCTCGGACCCAGTACTTC	CASSFGTDSRTQYF
TRBV29-1	-	TRBD1	TRBJ1-2	TGCAGCGTTGAAAGGGACAGCCACTATGGCTACACCTTC	CSVERDSHYGYTF
TRBV5-6	-	-	TRBJ2-1	TGTGCCAGCAGCTTGCTAGGGGTAAACAATGAGCAGTTCTTC	CASSLLGVNNEQFF
TRBV19	-	TRBD2	TRBJ2-1	TGTGCCAGTAGTATCAAACTTAGAGGGCTAGCGGTCTACAATGAGCAGTTCTTC	CASSIKLRGLAVYNEQFF
TRBV15	-	-	TRBJ1-5	TGTGCCACCAGCGGAACGGGAGGTAGCAATCAGCCCCAGCATTTT	CATSGTGGSNQPQHF